Listed below are T cell receptor beta chains from one sample, sequenced in a study of cytomegalovirus exposure and HLA in healthy donors. TCRdb keeps only in-frame clones here, not all; method: immunoSEQ multiplex PCR. The table has 250,000 or so clones, roughly 91% seen once. The sequencing input was PBMCs. These receptors originate from a girl aged 2-10 years in good health and CMV-seronegative. Both conserved end residues are part of each CDR3. The D gene is left open where the match is weak. Clone size is stated in some rows and not others, as once, few, many or a class when expanded.

V gene: TRBV2
D gene: -
J gene: TRBJ1-1
clone size: -
CDR3 DNA: TGTGCCAGCAAAGGACAGAAGAACACTGAAGCTTTCTTT
CDR3 protein: CASKGQKNTEAFF

V gene: TRBV6-5
D gene: -
J gene: TRBJ1-1
clone size: once
CDR3 DNA: TGTGCCAGCAGTTACGCGGCCAACGCTGAAGCTTTCTTT
CDR3 protein: CASSYAANAEAFF

V gene: TRBV6-6
D gene: -
J gene: TRBJ1-5
clone size: few
CDR3 DNA: TGTGCCAGCAGTTACTCTGGCAGCAATCAGCCCCAGCATTTT
CDR3 protein: CASSYSGSNQPQHF

V gene: TRBV21-1
D gene: -
J gene: TRBJ2-4
clone size: -
CDR3 DNA: TGTGCCAGCAGCAAAGGGACAGGAATAAGAAACATTCAGTACTTC
CDR3 protein: CASSKGTGIRNIQYF

V gene: TRBV4-2
D gene: TRBD2
J gene: TRBJ2-1
clone size: -
CDR3 DNA: TGTGCCAGCAGCCAAGATCTTAGCGGGAGCTCCTACAATGAGCAGTTCTTC
CDR3 protein: CASSQDLSGSSYNEQFF

V gene: TRBV5-4
D gene: TRBD1
J gene: TRBJ2-5
clone size: -
CDR3 DNA: TGTGCCAGCAGCCTCACTCCGGGACAGGGGGTTCGAGAGACCCAGTACTTC
CDR3 protein: CASSLTPGQGVRETQYF

V gene: TRBV5-4
D gene: -
J gene: TRBJ2-5
clone size: -
CDR3 DNA: TGTGCCAGCAGGCAGGACAGCGGTCCTGGGGAGACCCAGTACTTC
CDR3 protein: CASRQDSGPGETQYF

V gene: TRBV4-1
D gene: TRBD1
J gene: TRBJ2-6
clone size: -
CDR3 DNA: TGCGCCAGCAGCCAAGACGGGACAGTATTCTCTGGGGCCAACGTCCTGACTTTC
CDR3 protein: CASSQDGTVFSGANVLTF

V gene: TRBV14
D gene: TRBD2
J gene: TRBJ2-2
clone size: -
CDR3 DNA: TGTGCCAGAGGAGCGGGAGTAGCCGGGGAGCTGTTTTTT
CDR3 protein: CARGAGVAGELFF

V gene: TRBV18
D gene: TRBD1
J gene: TRBJ1-4
clone size: -
CDR3 DNA: TGTGCCAGCTCACCACCGGGACAGGGATTTGAAAAACTGTTTTTT
CDR3 protein: CASSPPGQGFEKLFF

V gene: TRBV4-1
D gene: TRBD2
J gene: TRBJ2-5
clone size: few
CDR3 DNA: TGCGCCAGCAGCCAAGCGGCTAGCGGCCTCAACCAAGAGACCCAGTACTTC
CDR3 protein: CASSQAASGLNQETQYF

V gene: TRBV6-5
D gene: -
J gene: TRBJ2-7
clone size: few
CDR3 DNA: TGTGCCAGCAGTATGGCTAGTGAGCAGTACTTC
CDR3 protein: CASSMASEQYF

V gene: TRBV30
D gene: TRBD1
J gene: TRBJ1-4
clone size: -
CDR3 DNA: TGTGCCTGGAGACTAGGGACAGGGATAGGTGAAAAACTGTTTTTT
CDR3 protein: CAWRLGTGIGEKLFF

V gene: TRBV5-1
D gene: -
J gene: TRBJ1-1
clone size: -
CDR3 DNA: TGCGCCAGCAGCTTGAAGGGAGCGAACACTGAAGCTTTCTTT
CDR3 protein: CASSLKGANTEAFF

V gene: TRBV5-6
D gene: TRBD2
J gene: TRBJ2-7
clone size: -
CDR3 DNA: TGTGCCAGCAGCTTCGGGTGGAGCGGGGGGGCCTACTACGAGCAGTACTTC
CDR3 protein: CASSFGWSGGAYYEQYF

V gene: TRBV4-1
D gene: -
J gene: TRBJ2-7
clone size: -
CDR3 DNA: TGCGCCAGCAGCCAAGAAACTCGGGGGTCCCTTTCTAAGTACTTC
CDR3 protein: CASSQETRGSLSKYF

V gene: TRBV14
D gene: -
J gene: TRBJ2-2
clone size: -
CDR3 DNA: TGTGCCAGCAGCCAACTAGCTTGGGGCACCGGGGAGCTGTTTTTT
CDR3 protein: CASSQLAWGTGELFF

V gene: TRBV30
D gene: TRBD1
J gene: TRBJ1-2
clone size: -
CDR3 DNA: TGTGCCCTAGCCGGGACAGGGAATGGACTCTATGGCTACACCTTC
CDR3 protein: CALAGTGNGLYGYTF

V gene: TRBV28
D gene: -
J gene: TRBJ1-2
clone size: -
CDR3 DNA: TGTGCCAGCAGTGCGACAGCTTATGGCTACACCTTC
CDR3 protein: CASSATAYGYTF

V gene: TRBV16
D gene: TRBD1
J gene: TRBJ2-7
clone size: -
CDR3 DNA: TGTGCCAGCAGCCAAAGCCGACAGGGTTACGAGCAGTACTTC
CDR3 protein: CASSQSRQGYEQYF

V gene: TRBV5-1
D gene: -
J gene: TRBJ2-1
clone size: -
CDR3 DNA: TGCGCCAGCAGCTTGGCCGTGCGGGGGCCCTACAATGAGCAGTTCTTC
CDR3 protein: CASSLAVRGPYNEQFF

V gene: TRBV6-5
D gene: -
J gene: TRBJ2-3
clone size: -
CDR3 DNA: TGTGCCAAACGGGGCACAGATACGCAGTATTTT
CDR3 protein: CAKRGTDTQYF

V gene: TRBV28
D gene: -
J gene: TRBJ1-5
clone size: -
CDR3 DNA: TGTGCCAGCAGTTCGACCCAAGGTCGGGGGGGCAATCAGCCCCAGCATTTT
CDR3 protein: CASSSTQGRGGNQPQHF

V gene: TRBV18
D gene: TRBD1
J gene: TRBJ2-1
clone size: -
CDR3 DNA: TGTGCCAGCTCACTTAAGACAGGGGGCTTAAATGAGCAGTTCTTC
CDR3 protein: CASSLKTGGLNEQFF

V gene: TRBV19
D gene: TRBD1
J gene: TRBJ1-1
clone size: -
CDR3 DNA: TGTGCCAGTAGTATTAGGGTAGCGGACAGGGTCCACACTGAAGCTTTCTTT
CDR3 protein: CASSIRVADRVHTEAFF

V gene: TRBV19
D gene: -
J gene: TRBJ1-5
clone size: -
CDR3 DNA: TGTGCCAGTAGCCCCGAGGTACTAGTTACTCAGCCCCAGCATTTT
CDR3 protein: CASSPEVLVTQPQHF

V gene: TRBV5-1
D gene: TRBD1
J gene: TRBJ2-3
clone size: -
CDR3 DNA: TGCGCCAGCAGCACCGGGACAGGGGGCACAGATACGCAGTATTTT
CDR3 protein: CASSTGTGGTDTQYF

V gene: TRBV2
D gene: -
J gene: TRBJ1-3
clone size: -
CDR3 DNA: TGTGCCAGCAGTGAACCCCCAGTACCCTCTGGAAACACCATATATTTT
CDR3 protein: CASSEPPVPSGNTIYF

V gene: TRBV28
D gene: TRBD1
J gene: TRBJ1-6
clone size: -
CDR3 DNA: TGTGTCAGCAGTGAGACAGGGCTTTCACCCCTCCACTTT
CDR3 protein: CVSSETGLSPLHF

V gene: TRBV11-2
D gene: TRBD1
J gene: TRBJ2-7
clone size: once
CDR3 DNA: TGTGCCAGCAGCTGGGACAGGGGGCACGTTTACGAGCAGTACTTC
CDR3 protein: CASSWDRGHVYEQYF

V gene: TRBV2
D gene: -
J gene: TRBJ1-5
clone size: -
CDR3 DNA: TGTGCCAGCAGTGATGGACAGAACAATCAGCCCCAGCATTTT
CDR3 protein: CASSDGQNNQPQHF

V gene: TRBV5-6
D gene: TRBD2
J gene: TRBJ2-1
clone size: -
CDR3 DNA: TGTGCCAGCAGCTTGCAGCGGGGGGGCAATGAGCAGTTCTTC
CDR3 protein: CASSLQRGGNEQFF

V gene: TRBV7-9
D gene: TRBD2
J gene: TRBJ2-3
clone size: -
CDR3 DNA: TGTGCCAGCAGCTTGAGCGGGGGGGCCTCAGATACGCAGTATTTT
CDR3 protein: CASSLSGGASDTQYF

V gene: TRBV15
D gene: -
J gene: TRBJ1-1
clone size: -
CDR3 DNA: TGTGCCACCAGCCGTCGAGGTGGTAACACTGAAGCTTTCTTT
CDR3 protein: CATSRRGGNTEAFF

V gene: TRBV5-1
D gene: -
J gene: TRBJ1-3
clone size: -
CDR3 DNA: TGCGCCAGCAGCTTGGCGAGCAGGGAAGGTCGAAACACCATATATTTT
CDR3 protein: CASSLASREGRNTIYF

V gene: TRBV11-2
D gene: -
J gene: TRBJ1-1
clone size: -
CDR3 DNA: TGTGCCAGCAGCTTAGTCTCCAGGGTGCCTTTCTTT
CDR3 protein: CASSLVSRVPFF